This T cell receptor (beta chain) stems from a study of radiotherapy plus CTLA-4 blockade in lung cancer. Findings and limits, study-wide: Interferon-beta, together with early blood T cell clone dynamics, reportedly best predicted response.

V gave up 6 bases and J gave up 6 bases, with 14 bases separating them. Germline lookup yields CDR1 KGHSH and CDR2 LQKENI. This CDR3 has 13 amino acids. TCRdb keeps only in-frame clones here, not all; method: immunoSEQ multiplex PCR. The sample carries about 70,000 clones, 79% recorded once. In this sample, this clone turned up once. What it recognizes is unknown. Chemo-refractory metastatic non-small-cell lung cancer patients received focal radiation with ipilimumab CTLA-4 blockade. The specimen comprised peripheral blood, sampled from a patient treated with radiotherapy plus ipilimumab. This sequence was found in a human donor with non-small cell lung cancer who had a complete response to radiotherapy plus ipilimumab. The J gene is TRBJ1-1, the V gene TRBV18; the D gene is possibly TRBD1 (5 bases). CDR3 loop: CASSSPREAEAFF. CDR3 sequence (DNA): TGTGCCAGCTCCTCACCCAGGGAAGCTGAAGCTTTCTTT.